This record covers a single T cell receptor (beta chain). This CDR3 contains 15 residues. Germline V gene data show CDR1 as LNHNV and CDR2 as YYDKDF (reference sequence). V dropped 3 bases and J dropped 3 bases, with 14 bases sitting between them. The sample belongs to a study of technical replicates of blood from several donors. TCRdb's copy holds only in-frame clones and misses some; the assay was immunoSEQ multiplex PCR. The data contain about 81,000 clones, roughly 96% of them singletons. The V and J genes are TRBV15 and TRBJ1-1, with D possibly matching TRBD1 (5 bases). The material sequenced was T cells isolated from PBMCs. This clonotype was obtained from a human donor in good health. CDR3 protein: CATSRWGGEDTEAFF. For the CDR3, the DNA is TGTGCCACCAGCAGGTGGGGGGGGGAGGACACTGAAGCTTTCTTT. Full variable domain (missing parts from reference TRBV15 and TRBJ1-1): DAMVIQNPRYQVTQFGKPVTLSCSQTLNHNVMYWYQQKSSQAPKLLFHYYDKDFNNEADTPDNFQSRRPNTSFCFLDIRSPGLGDTAMYLCATSRWGGEDTEAFFGQGTRLTVV.